What follows are 25 T cell receptor beta chains derived from one specimen sequenced in a study of long-term antiretroviral therapy in people with HIV. Version v3.0 of the immunoSEQ assay ran at survey level. Using immunoSEQ multiplex PCR, the repertoire was profiled, and TCRdb retains in-frame clones only, with some absent. The repertoire holds about 43,000 clones, approximately 86% seen once, with around 5% in the top ten. This specimen was unsorted PBMCs, taken 0.1 years before starting antiretroviral therapy. These receptors all stem from a woman between 45 and 60 years old with HIV.

The chain employs TRBV10-3 and TRBJ1-5; possible D gene TRBD1, 6 bases. Germline V CDR1 and CDR2: ENHRY, SYGVKD. This CDR3 region has 16 residues. V was cut by 4 bases and J by 1 base, with 14 bases left in between. CDR3: CAISAGRGGSNQPQHF. In DNA, the CDR3 is TGTGCCATCAGTGCAGGCAGGGGTGGAAGCAATCAGCCCCAGCATTTT.

This chain links TRBV5-6 with TRBJ2-2; 8 positions match TRBD2. J lost 6 bases, V lost 4 bases, and 8 bases had no gene match. CDR3 length equals 15 residues. In germline, CDR1 is SGHDT, CDR2 YYEEEE. The CDR3 nucleotides are TGTGCCAGCAGCCCGTGGGGCGGGGGGCCCGGGGAGCTGTTTTTT. Encoded protein: CASSPWGGGPGELFF.

Note on this clone: The junction shows a germline mismatch at one end, possibly a read error. The V gene is TRBV15, the J gene TRBJ1-1, with D tentatively TRBD1 (5 bases). The CDR3 totals 13 residues. Germline CDR1 and CDR2: LNHNV and YYDKDF (reference sequence). The CDR3 sequence: CATSGGVNAEAFF. CDR3 sequence (DNA): TGTGCCACCAGCGGGGGGGTGAACGCTGAAGCTTTCTTT.

V is TRBV6-5 and J is TRBJ2-3; 10 nucleotides match TRBD2. J lost 5 bases, V lost 2 bases, and 7 bases had no gene match. CDR3 length equals 16 residues. The germline CDR1 and CDR2 sequences are MNHEY and SVGAGI. In DNA, the CDR3 is TGTGCCAGCAGTTACGAAGCGGGGGGGGCTGGAGATACGCAGTATTTT. Amino acid sequence: CASSYEAGGAGDTQYF.

The table lists this clone with a few counts. The chain carries TRBV9 and TRBJ2-2, with a tentative D call TRBD1 (5 bases). Between the trimmed V and J ends, which lost 7 bases and 1 base, there was a span of 8 bases. The V gene's germline CDR1 is SGDLS and CDR2 YYNGEE. This CDR3 region has 13 residues. The chain's CDR3 is CASGALNTGELFF. CDR3 bases: TGTGCCAGCGGGGCCTTGAACACCGGGGAGCTGTTTTTT. The full variable domain, completed using reference TRBV9 and TRBJ2-2, is DSGVTQTPKHLITATGQRVTLRCSPRSGDLSVYWYQQSLDQGLQFLIQYYNGEERAKGNILERFSAQQFPDLHSELNLSSLELGDSALYFCASGALNTGELFFGEGSRLTVL.

The table lists this clone with a few counts. V gene TRBV5-1 combines with J gene TRBJ2-7, with 9 bases matching TRBD1. Germline-derived CDR1 and CDR2 are SGHRS and YFSETQ. V lost 3 bases to trimming and J lost 3 bases; unmatched junction nucleotides: 7. This CDR3 contains 15 residues. This CDR3 reads CASSYPDRGIYEQYF. DNA for the CDR3: TGCGCCAGCAGCTACCCAGACAGGGGGATCTACGAGCAGTACTTC.

The V call is TRBV7-9, the J call TRBJ1-2, with 7 nucleotides matching TRBD1. The CDR3 runs to 15 residues. V dropped 0 bases and J dropped 1; count of bases not matched to a gene: 2. Looked up from germline, CDR1 is SEHNR and CDR2 is FQNEAQ (reference sequence). CDR3 nucleotide sequence: TGTGCCAGCAGCTTAGCCGGGACAGATAACTATGGCTACACCTTC. Encoded protein: CASSLAGTDNYGYTF.

This chain connects TRBV27 to TRBJ1-1, with a tentative D call TRBD1 (5 bases). The V end was cut by 3 bases, the J end by 6 bases, with 11 bases between. The CDR3 runs to 13 residues. CDR1 and CDR2 (germline): MNHEY, SMNVEV (reference sequence). CDR3 bases: TGTGCCAGCAGTTTGGGGGGTCCGGCTGAAGCTTTCTTT. Translated, it gives CASSLGGPAEAFF.

The chain recombines TRBV6-6 with TRBJ1-1; D call uncertain. CDR1 is MNHNY, CDR2 SVGAGI, per germline (reference sequence). V was pared by 6 bases and J by 1 base, with 12 bases between. CDR3 length equals 14 residues. The CDR3 region is CASRSTNANTEAFF. DNA for the CDR3: TGTGCCAGCAGATCGACCAATGCGAACACTGAAGCTTTCTTT.

This clone occurred once. The CDR3 loop reads CASSAKYEQYF. The CDR3 nucleotides are TGTGCCAGCAGTGCAAAATACGAGCAGTACTTC. The rearrangement uses TRBV6-1 and TRBJ2-7; D call uncertain. In germline, CDR1 is MNHNS, CDR2 SASEGT. CDR3 length: 11 residues. V gave up 4 bases and J gave up 4 bases, with 5 bases separating them.

This chain uses TRBV10-3 with TRBJ2-3; 8 bases map to TRBD1. Germline CDR1 reads ENHRY; CDR2 reads SYGVKD. The CDR3 length is 16 residues. V trimming: 4 bases; J trimming: 6 bases; junction bases outside the gene matches: 12. The CDR3 DNA sequence: TGTGCCATCAGTGGGACCGACAGGGGAGTGTCGGATACGCAGTATTTT. Residues: CAISGTDRGVSDTQYF.

The genes are TRBV5-1 and TRBJ2-1, with 10 bases identical to TRBD2. CDR1 and CDR2 (germline): SGHRS, YFSETQ. The V gene end was trimmed by 3 bases and the J gene end by 6 bases; junction bases not matched to a gene: 3. The CDR3 sequence is 14 residues long. CDR3 amino acids: CASSSSGGRNEQFF. CDR3 nucleotide sequence: TGCGCCAGCAGCTCTAGCGGGGGACGCAATGAGCAGTTCTTC.

The genes are TRBV9 and TRBJ2-1, with TRBD1 matching 11 bases. The CDR3 extends over 15 amino acids. The junction had 3 bases not matched to a gene; V was cut back by 4 bases and J by 3 bases. Germline loops: CDR1 SGDLS, CDR2 YYNGEE. In DNA form, the CDR3 reads TGTGCCAGCAGCACCGGGACAGGGGGCTACAATGAGCAGTTCTTC. Protein sequence: CASSTGTGGYNEQFF.

V gene TRBV6-6 combines with J gene TRBJ1-2; D call uncertain. Germline V gives CDR1 MNHNY, CDR2 SVGAGI (reference sequence). V was pared by 4 bases and J by 6 bases, with 18 bases between. This CDR3 spans 15 amino acids. In DNA, the CDR3 is TGTGCCAGCAGTTCGGAAAGGGTCGGAGTCCATGGCTACACCTTC. Amino acid sequence: CASSSERVGVHGYTF.

This clone came up a few times. The chain employs TRBV10-1 and TRBJ1-1; the D is unclear. The CDR3 spans 14 residues. The V end was cut by 3 bases, the J end by 1 base, with 9 bases between. The germline gives CDR1 WNHNN, CDR2 SYGVQD (reference sequence). This chain's CDR3 is CASSEGRENTEAFF. In DNA, the CDR3 is TGCGCCAGCAGTGAAGGCAGAGAGAACACTGAAGCTTTCTTT.

The J gene is TRBJ2-6, the V gene TRBV5-1; possible D gene TRBD1, 6 bases. The CDR3 contains 15 residues. Germline lookup yields CDR1 SGHRS and CDR2 YFSETQ. Trimming pared 3 bases from V and 4 bases from J, leaving 11 bases between. For the CDR3, the DNA is TGCGCCAGCAGCTCTTACGGGACAGGGGCCAACGTCCTGACTTTC. Translated: CASSSYGTGANVLTF.

V is TRBV6-1 and J is TRBJ2-5, with TRBD1 matching 7 bases. The V segment lost 7 bases and the J segment 1 base; nucleotides outside the gene matches: 6. This CDR3 region has 14 residues. Per the germline V gene, CDR1 is MNHNS and CDR2 is SASEGT. CDR3 sequence: CASKEGQIQETQYF. DNA for the CDR3: TGTGCCAGCAAAGAGGGACAGATCCAAGAGACCCAGTACTTC.

The rearrangement links TRBV19 to TRBJ1-4; TRBD1 is a possible D gene (6 bases). V was clipped by 0 bases and J by 7 bases, with 18 bases between them. CDR1 and CDR2 (germline): LNHDA, SQIVND (reference sequence). The CDR3 spans 17 residues. DNA for the CDR3: TGTGCCAGTAGTATAGACGGGGGCGGCCTCCGGGGTGAAAAACTGTTTTTT. Translated: CASSIDGGGLRGEKLFF.

Regarding this clone: This CDR3 is also generated by other DNA sequences in the sample. The CDR3 protein is CASSEQGAGNQPQHF. In DNA form, the CDR3 reads TGTGCCAGCAGTGAACAGGGGGCTGGAAATCAGCCCCAGCATTTT. This sequence joins TRBV6-1 and TRBJ1-5; 8 nucleotides line up with TRBD1. The V gene's germline CDR1 is MNHNS and CDR2 SASEGT. CDR3 size: 15 residues. Trimming removed 2 bases from V and 4 bases from J; junction bases left unmatched: 4.

The CDR3 DNA reads TGTGCCAGCAGCTTAGGACAGGGAAGGGGTAGCAATCAGCCCCAGCATTTT. It is translated as CASSLGQGRGSNQPQHF. This chain connects TRBV7-2 to TRBJ1-5, with 7 bases lining up with TRBD1. The V gene's germline CDR1 is SGHTA and CDR2 FQGNSA. There are 17 residues in the CDR3. The ends lost 1 base at V and 0 bases at J; junction bases unmatched: 6. The full variable domain, rest sourced from reference TRBV7-2 and TRBJ1-5, is GAGVSQSPSNKVTEKGKDVELRCDPISGHTALYWYRQSLGQGLEFLIYFQGNSAPDKSGLPSDRFSAERTGGSVSTLTIQRTQQEDSAVYLCASSLGQGRGSNQPQHFGDGTRLSIL.

V gene TRBV6-5 combines with J gene TRBJ1-4, with D unresolved. The CDR3 runs to 13 residues. Between the trimmed V and J ends, which lost 10 bases and 3 bases, there was a span of 12 bases. Looked up from germline, CDR1 is MNHEY and CDR2 is SVGAGI. CDR3 sequence reads: CATRMDANEKLFF. CDR3 DNA sequence: TGTGCCACCCGCATGGATGCTAATGAAAAACTGTTTTTT.

CDR3 sequence (DNA): TGTGCCAGCAGCTCTTTACAGGCTGAAGCTTTCTTT. Translation gives CASSSLQAEAFF. V usage is TRBV11-2 and J usage is TRBJ1-1; D is possibly TRBD1 (5 bases). The CDR3 is 12 amino acids. CDR1 is SGHAT, CDR2 FQNNGV, per germline. The V end lost 4 bases, the J end lost 6 bases, and 9 bases lay between the germline ends.

The chain carries TRBV4-2 and TRBJ1-3; D may be TRBD1 (5 bases). This CDR3 comprises 15 residues. V was cut by 0 bases and J by 2 bases, with 8 bases left in between. Germline V gene lookup returns CDR1 LGHNA and CDR2 YNFKEQ. This CDR3 is CASSQDKTAGNTIYF. In nucleotides, the CDR3 is TGTGCCAGCAGCCAAGATAAGACAGCTGGAAACACCATATATTTT.

J is TRBJ2-7 and V is TRBV4-1; D is uncertain. CDR3 length: 14 residues. Germline V lookup: CDR1 MGHRA, CDR2 YSYEKL. V dropped 1 base and J dropped 1 base, with 8 bases sitting between them. The CDR3 region is CASSQAAGSYEQYF. Here the CDR3 DNA reads TGCGCCAGCAGCCAAGCGGCAGGATCCTACGAGCAGTACTTC.

The chain uses TRBV10-3 and TRBJ1-2, with 7 bases that match TRBD1. Germline V gene lookup returns CDR1 ENHRY and CDR2 SYGVKD. J gave up 4 bases and V 9 bases, and 5 bases lay outside the gene matches. The length of the CDR3 is 12 residues. This CDR3 is CAITGVGYGYTF. The CDR3 DNA sequence: TGTGCCATAACAGGGGTTGGCTATGGCTACACCTTC.